The 12 T cell receptor beta chains below come from one sample, sequenced in a study of cytomegalovirus exposure and HLA in healthy donors. Sequencing was performed with immunoSEQ multiplex PCR; in TCRdb, only in-frame clones are kept and a portion is missing. The profile shows 110,000 to 150,000 clones, about 86% of them singletons. Sequencing input: PBMCs. The receptors were gathered from a man between 18 and 29 years old in good health and CMV-seronegative.

The chain is built from TRBV28 and TRBJ2-7; D might be TRBD1 (6 bases). CDR1 is MDHEN, CDR2 SYDVKM, per germline. The CDR3 contains 13 residues. The V end was cut by 7 bases, the J end by 3 bases, with 13 bases between. The CDR3 loop is CASTPDRYYEQYF. DNA of the CDR3: TGTGCCAGCACCCCGGACAGATACTACGAGCAGTACTTC. Supplemented by reference TRBV28 and TRBJ2-7, the full variable domain reads DVKVTQSSRYLVKRTGEKVFLECVQDMDHENMFWYRQDPGLGLRLIYFSYDVKMKEKGDIPEGYSVSREKKERFSLILESASTNQTSMYLCASTPDRYYEQYFGPGTRLTVT.

This clone has just one count. The chain couples TRBV9 to TRBJ2-3; 9 nucleotides agree with TRBD2. The J segment lost 3 bases and the V segment lost 4 bases, leaving 9 bases of the junction unmatched. Germline CDR1 is SGDLS and CDR2 is YYNGEE. CDR3 length: 16 amino acids. The CDR3: CASSTRGSGGTDTQYF. The DNA of the CDR3 is TGTGCCAGCAGCACCCGAGGTAGCGGGGGAACAGATACGCAGTATTTT.

The V and J genes are TRBV2 and TRBJ1-3; 8 bases are a match to TRBD1. V shed 5 bases and J 0 bases; nucleotides not matched to a gene: 3. Looked up from germline, CDR1 is SNHLY and CDR2 is FYNNEI. There are 15 residues in the CDR3. The DNA of the CDR3 is TGTGCCAGCAGTTACACAGGGGGCTCTGGAAACACCATATATTTT. This gives the protein CASSYTGGSGNTIYF.

By frequency in the sample, this clone is medium-sized. The chain has TRBV6-1 and TRBJ2-5, with TRBD2 matching 14 bases. Germline V lookup: CDR1 MNHNS, CDR2 SASEGT. The CDR3 extends over 15 amino acids. V lost 4 bases and J lost 5; bases outside the gene matches: 3. The CDR3 is CASSGLAGGPETQYF. CDR3 bases: TGTGCCAGCAGTGGACTAGCGGGAGGGCCTGAGACCCAGTACTTC.

The V gene is TRBV5-4, the J gene TRBJ2-4; 7 bases match TRBD2. CDR3 length equals 11 residues. V lost 5 bases to trimming and J lost 16 bases; unmatched junction nucleotides: 9. The V gene's germline CDR1 is SGHNT and CDR2 YYREEE (reference sequence). The CDR3 loop is CASSNSGLVYF. The CDR3, as DNA: TGTGCCAGCAGTAATAGCGGGTTGGTCTACTTC.

The chain is built from TRBV25-1 and TRBJ1-1, with D possibly matching TRBD1 (5 bases). This CDR3 contains 13 residues. Germline assignment: CDR1 MGHDK and CDR2 SYGVNS. V gave up 4 bases and J gave up 3 bases, with 9 bases separating them. The chain's CDR3 is CASSAPGYTEAFF. In DNA form, the CDR3 reads TGTGCCAGCAGTGCCCCAGGGTACACTGAAGCTTTCTTT.

V and J are TRBV5-1 and TRBJ2-5, with TRBD2 as a possible D gene (6 bases). CDR3 length: 14 residues. In germline, CDR1 is SGHRS, CDR2 YFSETQ. Trimming took off 0 bases at V and 4 bases at J, with 10 bases between the two ends. CDR3 amino acids: CASSLGTGVETQYF. CDR3 nucleotides: TGCGCCAGCAGCTTGGGGACGGGGGTAGAGACCCAGTACTTC.

This chain connects TRBV27 to TRBJ2-7; 7 positions agree with TRBD2. V was clipped by 3 bases and J by 3 bases; unmatched bases: 5. The V gene's germline CDR1 is MNHEY and CDR2 SMNVEV (reference sequence). This CDR3 is built from 14 residues. CDR3 nucleotides: TGTGCCAGCAGTTTTCGGCGGGAGCACTACGAGCAGTACTTC. It codes for CASSFRREHYEQYF.

V gene TRBV7-2 combines with J gene TRBJ1-3; the match to TRBD1 covers 7 bases. Unmatched junction bases numbered 6, after V lost 6 bases and J lost 4 bases. This CDR3 is built from 14 residues. Germline-derived CDR1 and CDR2 are SGHTA and FQGNSA. The CDR3 DNA is TGTGCCAGCAGTCTGACAGGGTACGGAAACACCATATATTTT. As protein: CASSLTGYGNTIYF. Based on the CDR3 plus reference TRBV7-2 and TRBJ1-3, the full variable domain is GAGVSQSPSNKVTEKGKDVELRCDPISGHTALYWYRQSLGQGLEFLIYFQGNSAPDKSGLPSDRFSAERTGGSVSTLTIQRTQQEDSAVYLCASSLTGYGNTIYFGEGSWLTVV.

V gene TRBV25-1 combines with J gene TRBJ2-7; 7 bases are shared with TRBD2. The junction had 12 bases not matched to a gene; V was cut back by 5 bases and J by 5 bases. The CDR3 has 15 residues. Germline-derived CDR1 and CDR2 are MGHDK and SYGVNS. CDR3 DNA: TGTGCCAGCAGTCTCCTGAGCGGGACGTTCGACGAGCAGTACTTC. This sequence encodes CASSLLSGTFDEQYF.

The CDR3 loop reads CASSLESRTGFYEQYF. The CDR3 DNA is TGTGCCAGCAGCTTGGAATCCCGGACAGGGTTCTACGAGCAGTACTTC. The chain recombines TRBV5-8 with TRBJ2-7; 8 bases fit TRBD1. This CDR3 contains 16 residues. Germline-derived CDR1 and CDR2 are SGHTS and YDEGEE. V was pared by 0 bases and J by 3 bases, with 8 bases of the junction left unmatched.

This clone was detected once. The chain uses TRBV4-3 and TRBJ1-2; 7 positions agree with TRBD1. The CDR3 sequence is 15 residues long. CDR1 and CDR2 from the germline V gene are LGHNA and YSLEER. Trimming removed 4 bases from V and 2 bases from J; junction bases left unmatched: 7. CDR3 coding DNA: TGCGCCAGCAGCCGGATGACAGGGACCAACTATGGCTACACCTTC. Its protein product is CASSRMTGTNYGYTF.